This T cell receptor beta chain was identified during a study of T-cell reconstitution after alpha-beta-depleted transplantation in children. Looked up from germline, CDR1 is SGHAT and CDR2 is FQDESV (reference sequence). The CDR3 totals 15 residues. The ends were cut back, 1 base at V and 2 bases at J, with 12 bases in the middle. This clonotype has at least ten counts. For TCRbeta, the library was prepared with unique molecular identifiers. MiXCR was run by TCRdb on the PCR reads, yielding one entry per CDR3 protein. This sample has some 200,000 distinct CDR3 sequences, with about 14% found just once.

The TCR originated in a human donor who donated a stem cell graft to a child with acute lymphoblastic leukemia. The material sequenced was PBMCs from the stem cell graft donor, taken from the stem cell graft. The rearrangement links TRBV11-1 to TRBJ2-7; no clear D gene. The CDR3 spells CASSLEANKAYEQYF. DNA of the CDR3: TGTGCCAGCAGCTTAGAAGCAAACAAAGCCTACGAGCAGTACTTC.